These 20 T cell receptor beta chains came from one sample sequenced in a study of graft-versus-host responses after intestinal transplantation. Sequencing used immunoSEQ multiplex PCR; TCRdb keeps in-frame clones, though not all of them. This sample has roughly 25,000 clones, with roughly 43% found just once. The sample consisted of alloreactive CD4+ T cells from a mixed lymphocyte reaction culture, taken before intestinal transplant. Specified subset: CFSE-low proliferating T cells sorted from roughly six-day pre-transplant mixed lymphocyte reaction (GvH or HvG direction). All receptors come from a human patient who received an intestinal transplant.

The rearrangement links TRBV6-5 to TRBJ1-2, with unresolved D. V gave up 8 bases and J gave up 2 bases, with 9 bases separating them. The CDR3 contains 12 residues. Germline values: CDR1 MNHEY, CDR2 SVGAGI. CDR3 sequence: CASRGDNYGYTF. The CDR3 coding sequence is TGTGCCAGCCGAGGAGACAACTATGGCTACACCTTC.

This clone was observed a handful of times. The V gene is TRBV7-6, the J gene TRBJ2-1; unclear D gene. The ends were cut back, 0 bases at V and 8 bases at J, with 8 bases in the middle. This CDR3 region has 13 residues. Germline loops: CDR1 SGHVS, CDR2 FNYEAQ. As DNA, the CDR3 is TGTGCCAGCAGCTTAGCGAGGAGTGATGAGCAGTTCTTC. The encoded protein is CASSLARSDEQFF.

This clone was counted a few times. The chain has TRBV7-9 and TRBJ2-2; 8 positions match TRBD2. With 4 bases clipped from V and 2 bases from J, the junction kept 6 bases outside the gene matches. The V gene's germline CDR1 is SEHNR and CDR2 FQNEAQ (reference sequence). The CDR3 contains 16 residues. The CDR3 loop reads CASSSLLAVNTGELFF. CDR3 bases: TGTGCCAGCAGCTCCCTACTAGCGGTAAACACCGGGGAGCTGTTTTTT.

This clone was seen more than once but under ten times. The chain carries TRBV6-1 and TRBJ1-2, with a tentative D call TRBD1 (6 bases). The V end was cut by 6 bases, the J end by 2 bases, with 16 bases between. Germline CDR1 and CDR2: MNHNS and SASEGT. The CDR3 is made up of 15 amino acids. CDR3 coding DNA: TGTGCCAGCAGCCGGGACACCGAACCCAACTATGGCTACACCTTC. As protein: CASSRDTEPNYGYTF.

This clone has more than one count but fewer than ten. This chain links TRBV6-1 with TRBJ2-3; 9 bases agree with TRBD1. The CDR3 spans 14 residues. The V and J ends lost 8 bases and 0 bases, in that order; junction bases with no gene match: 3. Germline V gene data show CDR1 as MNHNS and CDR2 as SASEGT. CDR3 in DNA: TGTGCCAGCGGGACAGGGTTCAGCACAGATACGCAGTATTTT. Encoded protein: CASGTGFSTDTQYF.

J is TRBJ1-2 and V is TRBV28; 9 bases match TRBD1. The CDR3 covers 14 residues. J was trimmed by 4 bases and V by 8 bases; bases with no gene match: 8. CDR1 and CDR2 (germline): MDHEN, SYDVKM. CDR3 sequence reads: CASGGDRASYGYTF. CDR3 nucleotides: TGTGCCAGCGGGGGGGACAGGGCTAGCTATGGCTACACCTTC.

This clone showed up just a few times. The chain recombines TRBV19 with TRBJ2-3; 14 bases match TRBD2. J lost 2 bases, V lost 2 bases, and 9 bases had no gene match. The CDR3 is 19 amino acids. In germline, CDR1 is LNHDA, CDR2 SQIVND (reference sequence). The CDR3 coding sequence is TGTGCCAGTAGTATAAGCGGGACTAGCGGGAGCCATCCCACAGATACGCAGTATTTT. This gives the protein CASSISGTSGSHPTDTQYF. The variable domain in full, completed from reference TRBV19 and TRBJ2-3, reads DGGITQSPKYLFRKEGQNVTLSCEQNLNHDAMYWYRQDPGQGLRLIYYSQIVNDFQKGDIAEGYSVSREKKESFPLTVTSAQKNPTAFYLCASSISGTSGSHPTDTQYFGPGTRLTVL.

CDR3 protein: CASRQPDSHNQPQHF. The DNA of the CDR3 is TGTGCCAGCAGACAACCCGACAGCCACAATCAGCCCCAGCATTTT. V and J are TRBV6-4 and TRBJ1-5; weak D call: TRBD1 (5 bases). The CDR3 totals 15 residues. CDR1 and CDR2 from the germline V gene are MRHNA and SNTAGT. V was clipped by 6 bases and J by 3 bases, with 15 bases between them.

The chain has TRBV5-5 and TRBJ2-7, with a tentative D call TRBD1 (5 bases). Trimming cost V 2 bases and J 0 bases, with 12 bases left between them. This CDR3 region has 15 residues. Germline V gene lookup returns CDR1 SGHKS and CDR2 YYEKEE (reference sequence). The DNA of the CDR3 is TGTGCCAGCAGCTTTGCAGGACAAAACTCCTACGAGCAGTACTTC. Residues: CASSFAGQNSYEQYF. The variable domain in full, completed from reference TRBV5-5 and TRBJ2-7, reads DAGVTQSPTHLIKTRGQQVTLRCSPISGHKSVSWYQQVLGQGPQFIFQYYEKEERGRGNFPDRFSARQFPNYSSELNVNALLLGDSALYLCASSFAGQNSYEQYFGPGTRLTVT.

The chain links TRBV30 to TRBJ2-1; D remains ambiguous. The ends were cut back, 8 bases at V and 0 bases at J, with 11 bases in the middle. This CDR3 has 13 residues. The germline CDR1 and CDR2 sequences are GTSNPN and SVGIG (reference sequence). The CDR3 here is CARRVVSYNEQFF. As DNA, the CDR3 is TGTGCCCGACGGGTGGTCTCCTACAATGAGCAGTTCTTC.

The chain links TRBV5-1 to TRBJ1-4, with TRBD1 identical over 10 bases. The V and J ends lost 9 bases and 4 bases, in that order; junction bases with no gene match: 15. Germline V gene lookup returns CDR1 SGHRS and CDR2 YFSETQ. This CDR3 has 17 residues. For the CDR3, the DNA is TGCGCCACCGACGTCCCGGGACAGGGGAAGATTAATGAAAAACTGTTTTTT. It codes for CATDVPGQGKINEKLFF.

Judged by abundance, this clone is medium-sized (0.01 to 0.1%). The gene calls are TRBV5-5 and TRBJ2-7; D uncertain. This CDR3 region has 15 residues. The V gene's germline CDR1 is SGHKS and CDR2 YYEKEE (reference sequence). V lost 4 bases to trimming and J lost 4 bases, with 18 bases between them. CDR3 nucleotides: TGTGCCAGCAGCCTTACTTACAGCTTACCTTACGAGCAGTACTTC. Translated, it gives CASSLTYSLPYEQYF.

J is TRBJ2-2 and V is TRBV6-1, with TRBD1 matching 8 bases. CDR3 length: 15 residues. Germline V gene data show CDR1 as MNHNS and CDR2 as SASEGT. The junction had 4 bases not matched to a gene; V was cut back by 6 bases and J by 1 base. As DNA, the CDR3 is TGTGCCAGCAGGGACAGGGTTAGGAACACCGGGGAGCTGTTTTTT. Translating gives CASRDRVRNTGELFF.

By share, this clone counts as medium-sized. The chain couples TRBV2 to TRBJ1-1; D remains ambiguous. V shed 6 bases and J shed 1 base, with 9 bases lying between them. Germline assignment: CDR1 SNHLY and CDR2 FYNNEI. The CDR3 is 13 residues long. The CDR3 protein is CASRRIENTEAFF. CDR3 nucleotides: TGTGCCAGCAGGAGGATAGAGAACACTGAAGCTTTCTTT.

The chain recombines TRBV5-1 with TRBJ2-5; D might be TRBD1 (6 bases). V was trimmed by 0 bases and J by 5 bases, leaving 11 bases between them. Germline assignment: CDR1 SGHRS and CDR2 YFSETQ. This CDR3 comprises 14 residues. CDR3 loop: CASSLVVRGETQYF. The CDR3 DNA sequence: TGCGCCAGCAGCTTGGTGGTCAGGGGTGAGACCCAGTACTTC.

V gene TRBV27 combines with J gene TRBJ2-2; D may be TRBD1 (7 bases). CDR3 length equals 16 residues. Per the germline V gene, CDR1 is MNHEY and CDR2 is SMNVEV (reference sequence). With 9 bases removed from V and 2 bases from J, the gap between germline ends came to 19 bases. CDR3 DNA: TGTGCCAGTATGAAACGACAGGGACTCAACACCGGGGAGCTGTTTTTT. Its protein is CASMKRQGLNTGELFF.

The CDR3 DNA reads TGTGCCAGCAGCTTCCGGGACAGCTATAATTCACCCCTCCACTTT. Translating gives CASSFRDSYNSPLHF. The gene calls are TRBV11-3 and TRBJ1-6; 7 bases align to TRBD1. The CDR3 is 15 amino acids. The ends lost 3 bases at V and 3 bases at J; junction bases unmatched: 2. Looked up from germline, CDR1 is SGHNT and CDR2 is YENEEA.

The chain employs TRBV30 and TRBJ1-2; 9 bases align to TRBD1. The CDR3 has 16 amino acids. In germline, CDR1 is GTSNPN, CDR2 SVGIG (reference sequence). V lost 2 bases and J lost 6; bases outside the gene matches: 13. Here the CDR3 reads CAWSRWDRESWDGYTF. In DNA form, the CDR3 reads TGTGCCTGGAGTAGGTGGGACAGGGAAAGCTGGGATGGCTACACCTTC.

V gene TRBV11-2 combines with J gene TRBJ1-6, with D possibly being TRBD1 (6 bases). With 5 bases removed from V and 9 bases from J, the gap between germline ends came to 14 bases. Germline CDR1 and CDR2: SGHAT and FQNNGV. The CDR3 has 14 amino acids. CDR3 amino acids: CASSETGFSSPLHF. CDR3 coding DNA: TGTGCCAGCAGCGAAACAGGGTTCTCTTCACCCCTCCACTTT.

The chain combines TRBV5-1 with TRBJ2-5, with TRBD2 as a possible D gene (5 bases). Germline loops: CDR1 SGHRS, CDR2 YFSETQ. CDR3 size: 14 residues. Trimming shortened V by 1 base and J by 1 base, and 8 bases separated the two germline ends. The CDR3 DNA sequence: TGCGCCAGCAGCTTGCGGACTGTCCAAGAGACCCAGTACTTC. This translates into CASSLRTVQETQYF.